The 23 T cell receptor beta chains presented below share a single source sample, sequenced in a study of T cell responses to AZD1222 COVID-19 vaccine. Repertoires were generated with immunoSEQ multiplex PCR, while TCRdb's copy carries only in-frame clones and drops some. Of about 70,000 clones in the sample, roughly 85% were seen once. The specimen comprised peripheral blood, sampled 28 days after the second AZD1222 dose. The source is an adult who received the AZD1222 COVID-19 vaccine.

The chain links TRBV10-3 to TRBJ2-3; D unclear. Per the germline V gene, CDR1 is ENHRY and CDR2 is SYGVKD. The germline V and J ends were trimmed by 4 bases and 6 bases, with 14 bases remaining between them. This CDR3 contains 14 residues. The CDR3 DNA is TGTGCCATCAGTGGGTGGGGAAACTCGGATACGCAGTATTTT. As protein: CAISGWGNSDTQYF.

V and J are TRBV5-6 and TRBJ2-2; D is unclear. CDR1 is SGHDT and CDR2 is YYEEEE in the germline V gene. V lost 0 bases and J 0 bases, leaving 9 bases between the germline ends. The CDR3 has 16 residues. CDR3 protein: CASSLAVAANTGELFF. CDR3 bases: TGTGCCAGCAGCTTGGCCGTGGCGGCGAACACCGGGGAGCTGTTTTTT.

The chain links TRBV18 to TRBJ1-1, with TRBD1 identical over 10 bases. The CDR3 runs to 16 residues. Per the germline V gene, CDR1 is KGHSH and CDR2 is LQKENI. With 3 bases clipped from V and 3 bases from J, the junction kept 7 bases outside the gene matches. CDR3 nucleotides: TGTGCCAGCTCACCGACCTCCGGGACAGGGGACACTGAAGCTTTCTTT. It encodes CASSPTSGTGDTEAFF.

The gene calls are TRBV5-1 and TRBJ1-2; TRBD1 matches at 8 bases. Trimming cost V 4 bases and J 2 bases; bases outside gene matches: 7. CDR3 size: 15 residues. Germline V lookup: CDR1 SGHRS, CDR2 YFSETQ. The CDR3 region is CASSPWTGTNYGYTF. In nucleotides, the CDR3 is TGCGCCAGCAGCCCCTGGACAGGGACCAACTATGGCTACACCTTC.

The rearrangement links TRBV19 to TRBJ1-1, with a possible D match to TRBD1 (5 bases). Germline CDR1 and CDR2: LNHDA and SQIVND (reference sequence). The CDR3 is 12 residues long. Between the trimmed V and J ends, which lost 7 bases and 11 bases, there was a span of 17 bases. CDR3 in DNA: TGTGCCAGTACGGCAGGGAACCCTGGCGCTTTCTTT. It yields the protein CASTAGNPGAFF.

The rearrangement uses TRBV6-5 and TRBJ1-2; D unresolved. Germline V gives CDR1 MNHEY, CDR2 SVGAGI. Trimming took 6 bases from V and 8 from J, leaving 10 bases between them. This CDR3 is 11 amino acids long. CDR3: CASSHGMGYTF. As DNA, the CDR3 is TGTGCCAGCAGCCATGGGATGGGCTACACCTTC.

V and J are TRBV7-2 and TRBJ2-7, with D possibly being TRBD2 (6 bases). The CDR3 runs 16 residues. Trimming removed 3 bases from V and 0 bases from J, with 15 bases in between. Germline V gene sequence: CDR1 SGHTA, CDR2 FQGNSA. CDR3 amino acids: CASSFGSGGSSYEQYF. CDR3 bases: TGTGCCAGCAGCTTCGGTAGCGGAGGTTCCTCCTACGAGCAGTACTTC.

The rearrangement uses TRBV18 and TRBJ2-7; 7 bases are shared with TRBD2. Germline assignment: CDR1 KGHSH and CDR2 LQKENI. CDR3 length: 15 residues. After removal of 6 bases from V and 7 bases from J, the junction contained 15 bases not matched to a gene. The DNA of the CDR3 is TGTGCCAGCTCCCCTTCGACTGGGGTGGGAGGGGAGCAGTACTTC. Amino acids: CASSPSTGVGGEQYF.

This sequence joins TRBV12-3 or TRBV12-4 and TRBJ2-1, with D hard to call. V gave up 7 bases and J gave up 4 bases, with 11 bases separating them. The CDR3 runs 13 residues. CDR3 sequence reads: CASKDSKYNEQFF. In DNA form, the CDR3 reads TGTGCCAGCAAAGACTCGAAGTACAATGAGCAGTTCTTC.

This clone occurred a few times. The genes are TRBV14 and TRBJ1-4; TRBD1 matches 7 bases. The CDR3 extends over 15 amino acids. V shed 1 base, J shed 8 bases, and the junction held 7 bases outside the gene matches. Per germline, CDR1 SGHDN and CDR2 FVKESK. The CDR3 DNA sequence: TGTGCCAGCAGCCAAGGGGCGACAGGGTGGGAAAAACTGTTTTTT. Translating it yields CASSQGATGWEKLFF.

The rearrangement uses TRBV4-3 and TRBJ1-6, with D unclear. Germline values: CDR1 LGHNA, CDR2 YSLEER. The CDR3 has 12 amino acids. V shed 1 base and J shed 8 bases, with 3 bases lying between them. CDR3: CASSQAHSPLHF. The CDR3 DNA reads as TGCGCCAGCAGCCAAGCTCATTCACCCCTCCACTTT.

This chain connects TRBV27 to TRBJ2-2, with D hard to call. The CDR3 is 12 amino acids. The germline V gene has CDR1 MNHEY and CDR2 SMNVEV (reference sequence). Trimming stripped 4 bases from V and 2 bases from J, with 2 bases between. The CDR3 bases are TGTGCCAGCAGTTATAACACCGGGGAGCTGTTTTTT. The encoded protein is CASSYNTGELFF.

The V gene is TRBV24-1, the J gene TRBJ2-2; 7 bases agree with TRBD1. This CDR3 contains 12 residues. From germline, CDR1 is KGHDR and CDR2 SFDVKD. The J segment lost 11 bases and the V segment lost 9 bases, leaving 8 bases of the junction unmatched. The CDR3: CATGSTGDELFF. The CDR3 region has the DNA TGTGCCACCGGATCTACAGGGGACGAGCTGTTTTTT.

The CDR3 sequence: CASSQVGRQGSGNTIYF. The CDR3 DNA follows: TGTGCCAGCAGCCAAGTTGGCCGACAGGGCTCTGGAAACACCATATATTTT. The chain carries TRBV4-2 and TRBJ1-3; 7 nucleotides agree with TRBD1. The CDR3 totals 17 residues. The ends lost 1 base at V and 0 bases at J; junction bases unmatched: 6. Germline V gene data show CDR1 as LGHNA and CDR2 as YNFKEQ.

The rearrangement links TRBV19 to TRBJ1-5; TRBD1 agrees at 7 bases. This CDR3 contains 13 residues. V shed 6 bases and J 2 bases; nucleotides not matched to a gene: 1. In germline, CDR1 is LNHDA, CDR2 SQIVND (reference sequence). The CDR3, as DNA: TGTGCCAGTAGCGACAGGGGCAATCAGCCCCAGCATTTT. Its translation is CASSDRGNQPQHF.

The chain carries TRBV7-2 and TRBJ2-2; D is undetermined. The CDR3 is 13 amino acids. The V gene's germline CDR1 is SGHTA and CDR2 FQGNSA. The V gene lost 5 bases and the J gene lost 7 bases, with 11 bases spanning the gap. The CDR3 bases are TGTGCCAGCAGCCCCAGCGTGATCGGGGAGCTGTTTTTT. It translates to CASSPSVIGELFF.

The rearrangement links TRBV23-1 to TRBJ1-5; D not certain. TRBV23-1 is annotated as an ORF whose role is uncertain. The CDR3 has 15 residues. The germline V and J ends were trimmed by 3 bases and 3 bases, with 12 bases remaining between them. CDR3 coding DNA: TGCGCCAGCAGTCACCGGGCCACTTCCAATCAGCCCCAGCATTTT. Its protein product is CASSHRATSNQPQHF.

The J gene is TRBJ1-5, the V gene TRBV18; 7 positions agree with TRBD1. Germline trimming cut 4 bases from V and 0 bases from J; bases unmatched to any gene: 15. The CDR3 has 19 residues. Germline CDR1 KGHSH, CDR2 LQKENI. The CDR3 here is CASSRNEVWDSYSNQPQHF. The CDR3 bases are TGTGCCAGCTCACGTAACGAGGTCTGGGACAGCTATAGCAATCAGCCCCAGCATTTT.

V is TRBV18 and J is TRBJ2-2; weak D call: TRBD1 (5 bases). The CDR3 length is 18 residues. Germline values: CDR1 KGHSH, CDR2 LQKENI. Trimming shortened V by 4 bases and J by 4 bases, and 22 bases separated the two germline ends. The CDR3, as DNA: TGTGCCAGCTCACTATCCGGTGGGGCGTCGGGTGCCACCGGGGAGCTGTTTTTT. It specifies CASSLSGGASGATGELFF. Full variable domain (outside the CDR3, taken from reference TRBV18 and TRBJ2-2): NAGVMQNPRHLVRRRGQEARLRCSPMKGHSHVYWYRQLPEEGLKFMVYLQKENIIDESGMPKERFSAEFPKEGPSILRIQQVVRGDSAAYFCASSLSGGASGATGELFFGEGSRLTVL.

This sequence joins TRBV6-1 and TRBJ1-1; D is perhaps TRBD1 (6 bases). The germline V gene has CDR1 MNHNS and CDR2 SASEGT. V dropped 2 bases and J dropped 7 bases, with 11 bases sitting between them. The CDR3 consists of 13 residues. The CDR3 loop reads CASSETTGFEAFF. As DNA, the CDR3 is TGTGCCAGCAGTGAAACTACAGGGTTTGAAGCTTTCTTT.

In this sample, this clone turned up once. Other nucleotide sequences from this sample produce the same CDR3. The genes are TRBV3-1 (or the pseudogene TRBV3-2) and TRBJ1-3; unclear D gene. The CDR3 has 14 amino acids. From germline, CDR1 is LGHDT and CDR2 YNNKEL (reference sequence). The V gene lost 1 base and the J gene lost 0 bases, with 4 bases spanning the gap. The CDR3 region has the DNA TGTGCCAGCAGCCAAGGGGGCTCTGGAAACACCATATATTTT. This sequence encodes CASSQGGSGNTIYF.

This rearrangement joins TRBV18 to TRBJ1-1, with a weak D call TRBD1 (5 bases). Trimming shortened V by 6 bases and J by 0 bases, and 11 bases separated the two germline ends. Germline CDR1 and CDR2: KGHSH and LQKENI. CDR3 length: 14 residues. CDR3 DNA sequence: TGTGCCAGCTCCCTTGACAGCATGAACACTGAAGCTTTCTTT. Translation gives CASSLDSMNTEAFF.

The V gene is TRBV4-3, the J gene TRBJ2-1, with a tentative D call TRBD2 (5 bases). Germline CDR1 LGHNA, CDR2 YSLEER. Trimming cost V 0 bases and J 8 bases, with 23 bases left between them. This CDR3 comprises 18 residues. CDR3 residues: CASSQDGPLGLRVYEQFF. The CDR3 coding sequence is TGCGCCAGCAGCCAAGATGGCCCCCTAGGTCTGAGGGTATATGAGCAGTTCTTC.